Below, 26 T cell receptor beta chains from the same sample are listed, as sequenced in a study of T cells in Graves' hyperthyroidism and ophthalmopathy (dated by TCRdb to between 2018 and 2021). Library method: multiplex PCR. Sequenced using an Illumina HiSeq 2000. TCR beta CDR3 regions were amplified from RNA transcripts. The first round of RT-PCR for the TCR CDR3 was performed with the HTBI primer set and the Qiagen OneStep RT-PCR kit. TCRdb trimmed the raw reads at Q25, called clones with MiXCR and kept productive beta chains. Duplicate CDR3 protein sequences are folded into a single record with the most common DNA and genes. Here the sample has 700,000 or so distinct CDR3 sequences; around 17% occur a single time. The ten top clones hold roughly 8% of the sample. The sequencing sample was made of blood. The receptors come from a man between 18 and 35 years old with Graves' hyperthyroidism.

This chain links TRBV6-1 with TRBJ2-3; 8 nucleotides line up with TRBD2. The germline V gene has CDR1 MNHNS and CDR2 SASEGT. The CDR3 consists of 15 residues. Trimming cost V 7 bases and J 4 bases; bases outside gene matches: 10. CDR3 protein: CASISTGGLPDTQYF. DNA of the CDR3: TGTGCCAGCATATCAACGGGAGGGTTACCAGATACGCAGTATTTT.

About this clonotype: At one end the junction does not follow the germline gene, possibly because of a read error. V usage is TRBV5-1 and J usage is TRBJ2-3; D is unclear. This CDR3 region has 14 residues. CDR1 and CDR2 (germline): SGHRS, YFSETQ. CDR3 in amino acids: CASGFRAAEDTQYF. CDR3 nucleotides: TGCGCCAGCGGCTTTCGGGCAGCCGAAGATACGCAGTATTTT.

This clonotype was picked up many times. This chain connects TRBV11-1 to TRBJ2-5; perhaps D is TRBD1 or TRBD2 (6 bases each). Germline CDR1 SGHAT, CDR2 FQDESV (reference sequence). Trimming cost V 2 bases and J 5 bases, with 12 bases left between them. The CDR3 length is 14 residues. DNA of the CDR3: TGTGCCAGCAGCTTACTCGGGGGCTTCGAGACCCAGTACTTC. Protein: CASSLLGGFETQYF. Variable domain in full (rest from reference TRBV11-1 and TRBJ2-5): EAEVAQSPRYKITEKSQAVAFWCDPISGHATLYWYRQILGQGPELLVQFQDESVVDDSQLPKDRFSAERLKGVDSTLKIQPAELGDSAMYLCASSLLGGFETQYFGPGTRLLVL.

The table lists this clonotype with many counts. The chain combines TRBV7-9 with TRBJ2-3; TRBD2 matches at 7 bases. Per the germline V gene, CDR1 is SEHNR and CDR2 is FQNEAQ (reference sequence). CDR3 size: 15 residues. J was trimmed by 1 base and V by 5 bases; bases with no gene match: 6. CDR3 DNA sequence: TGTGCCAGCAGCGACCGGGGGGTAGGCACAGATACGCAGTATTTT. As protein: CASSDRGVGTDTQYF.

This clonotype has a count of ten or more. V is TRBV6-1 and J is TRBJ2-1; unclear D gene. Germline assignment: CDR1 MNHNS and CDR2 SASEGT. The CDR3 has 14 amino acids. With 7 bases removed from V and 8 bases from J, the gap between germline ends came to 18 bases. The CDR3 DNA is TGTGCCAGCACCCTTCTACACACATCGGATGAGCAGTTCTTC. This codes for CASTLLHTSDEQFF.

This clonotype occurred many times. The chain has TRBV12-3 or TRBV12-4 and TRBJ2-7; 10 positions match TRBD2. V shed 1 base and J 0 bases; nucleotides not matched to a gene: 6. CDR3 length equals 17 residues. CDR3 loop: CASSLDTSGTSSYEQYF. In nucleotides, the CDR3 is TGTGCCAGCAGTTTAGATACTAGCGGGACGAGCTCCTACGAGCAGTACTTC.

The chain carries TRBV7-9 and TRBJ2-5; 9 nucleotides line up with TRBD1. Germline lookup yields CDR1 SEHNR and CDR2 FQNEAQ (reference sequence). This CDR3 is built from 15 residues. After removal of 1 base from V and 5 bases from J, the junction contained 5 bases not matched to a gene. The CDR3 spells CASSLVRQGVETQYF. Written as DNA, the CDR3 is TGTGCCAGCAGCTTAGTTCGACAGGGGGTGGAGACCCAGTACTTC.

This clonotype has a count of ten or more. This rearrangement joins TRBV14 to TRBJ2-7, with D unresolved. The ends were cut back, 2 bases at V and 1 base at J, with 6 bases in the middle. CDR3 length equals 13 residues. CDR1 is SGHDN and CDR2 is FVKESK in the germline V gene. The CDR3 DNA reads as TGTGCCAGCAGCCAATATGGATCCTACGAGCAGTACTTC. Translation gives CASSQYGSYEQYF. Filled out from reference TRBV14 and TRBJ2-7, the complete variable domain reads EAGVTQFPSHSVIEKGQTVTLRCDPISGHDNLYWYRRVMGKEIKFLLHFVKESKQDESGMPNNRFLAERTGGTYSTLKVQPAELEDSGVYFCASSQYGSYEQYFGPGTRLTVT.

The genes are TRBV28 and TRBJ1-5; no reliable D call. The CDR3 covers 14 residues. V was shortened by 4 bases and J by 6 bases, with 13 bases between the two germline ends. Germline CDR1 and CDR2: MDHEN and SYDVKM. The CDR3 bases are TGTGCCAGCAGTTCGCAGGCCCTAGGTCAGCCCCAGCATTTT. It specifies CASSSQALGQPQHF.

In this sample, this clonotype turned up many times. The chain recombines TRBV28 with TRBJ2-7; a weak D match, TRBD2 (6 bases). CDR1 is MDHEN and CDR2 is SYDVKM in the germline V gene. This CDR3 comprises 13 residues. The ends were cut back, 4 bases at V and 1 base at J, with 8 bases in the middle. In nucleotides, the CDR3 is TGTGCCAGCAGTTGGACTACTTCCTACGAGCAGTACTTC. It translates to CASSWTTSYEQYF.

This clonotype was seen a single time. This may come from a read error, since a much larger clone is one base off. This chain links TRBV3-1 with TRBJ2-1; TRBD2 matches 12 bases. CDR3 length: 18 amino acids. Germline CDR1 and CDR2: LGHDT and YNNKEL (reference sequence). After removal of 0 bases from V and 6 bases from J, the junction contained 9 bases not matched to a gene. The CDR3 loop reads CASSQDPPLAGGLNEQFF. The CDR3, as DNA: TGTGCCAGCAGCCAAGATCCCCCCCTAGCGGGAGGGCTCAATGAGCAGTTCTTC.

This clonotype was counted many times. The CDR3 spells CSASGRTSGSEQFF. The CDR3 DNA reads as TGCAGTGCTAGTGGTCGAACTAGCGGGTCTGAGCAGTTCTTC. The chain couples TRBV20-1 to TRBJ2-1; 9 nucleotides match TRBD2. The length of the CDR3 is 14 residues. Germline trimming cut 3 bases from V and 9 bases from J; bases unmatched to any gene: 9. Germline V lookup: CDR1 DFQATT, CDR2 SNEGSKA (reference sequence).

This chain joins TRBV24-1 and TRBJ2-1; 10 nucleotides line up with TRBD2. Germline V lookup: CDR1 KGHDR, CDR2 SFDVKD. CDR3 size: 16 residues. J was trimmed by 7 bases and V by 3 bases; bases with no gene match: 8. CDR3 loop: CATSDELAGPRNEQFF. In DNA form, the CDR3 reads TGTGCCACCAGTGATGAACTAGCGGGACCCAGGAATGAGCAGTTCTTC.

This clonotype was detected many times. The rearrangement links TRBV27 to TRBJ2-3; D not resolved. CDR1 and CDR2 (germline): MNHEY, SMNVEV (reference sequence). The CDR3 sequence is 15 residues long. V dropped 3 bases and J dropped 1 base, with 11 bases sitting between them. The CDR3 here is CASSFENRGTDTQYF. The CDR3 DNA is TGTGCCAGCAGTTTTGAGAATCGAGGCACAGATACGCAGTATTTT.

The chain carries TRBV6-2 or TRBV6-3 and TRBJ1-1; D may be TRBD1 (5 bases). CDR3 length: 12 amino acids. Germline CDR1 is MNHEY and CDR2 is SVGEGT. The V gene lost 10 bases and the J gene lost 4 bases, with 13 bases spanning the gap. CDR3 DNA: TGTGCCACCTCCTATCAGGGCACTGAAGCTTTCTTT. This translates into CATSYQGTEAFF.

This rearrangement joins TRBV19 to TRBJ2-5; unclear D gene. V lost 5 bases to trimming and J lost 2 bases, with 12 bases between them. Looked up from germline, CDR1 is LNHDA and CDR2 is SQIVND (reference sequence). This CDR3 has 14 residues. CDR3 DNA sequence: TGTGCCAGTAGTTCCCACAGAGCTCAAGAGACCCAGTACTTC. Its protein product is CASSSHRAQETQYF.

This clonotype was picked up many times. V gene TRBV5-4 combines with J gene TRBJ2-7; the D gene is possibly TRBD1 (6 bases). Germline V gene lookup returns CDR1 SGHNT and CDR2 YYREEE (reference sequence). This CDR3 region has 16 residues. V was shortened by 0 bases and J by 2 bases, with 15 bases between the two germline ends. CDR3 sequence: CASSLGYQGSPYEQYF. CDR3 coding DNA: TGTGCCAGCAGCTTGGGTTACCAGGGGTCCCCCTACGAGCAGTACTTC.

The chain is built from TRBV5-5 and TRBJ2-3, with a possible D match to TRBD2 (6 bases). Germline CDR1 reads SGHKS; CDR2 reads YYEKEE (reference sequence). V lost 10 bases to trimming and J lost 2 bases, with 23 bases between them. This CDR3 has 16 residues. In DNA form, the CDR3 reads TGTGCCTGCATCCGCGGGGATGAGGGAGACACAGATACGCAGTATTTT. This encodes CACIRGDEGDTDTQYF.

The chain combines TRBV5-1 with TRBJ2-1, with 7 nucleotides matching TRBD2. CDR3 size: 18 residues. Germline-derived CDR1 and CDR2 are SGHRS and YFSETQ. V gave up 0 bases and J gave up 0 bases; unmatched junction bases: 9. CDR3 residues: CASSLARGGGSSYNEQFF. In nucleotides, the CDR3 is TGCGCCAGCAGCTTGGCTCGTGGCGGGGGAAGCTCCTACAATGAGCAGTTCTTC. The variable domain in full, with the rest retrieved from reference TRBV5-1 and TRBJ2-1, is KAGVTQTPRYLIKTRGQQVTLSCSPISGHRSVSWYQQTPGQGLQFLFEYFSETQRNKGNFPGRFSGRQFSNSRSEMNVSTLELGDSALYLCASSLARGGGSSYNEQFFGPGTRLTVL.

As DNA, the CDR3 is TGTGCCACCAGTGACACAGGGGAAAGCTACGAGCAGTACTTC. Its protein is CATSDTGESYEQYF. The chain combines TRBV24-1 with TRBJ2-7; 7 bases match TRBD1. Germline CDR1 and CDR2: KGHDR and SFDVKD. Unmatched junction bases numbered 5, after V lost 4 bases and J lost 3 bases. The CDR3 totals 14 residues.

This clonotype was seen repeatedly, ten times or more. CDR3 DNA: TGCGCCAGCACCGGGACGCAGCGCGCAGATACGCAGTATTTT. Residues: CASTGTQRADTQYF. The J gene is TRBJ2-3, the V gene TRBV10-2; D is possibly TRBD1 or TRBD2 (5 bases each). The germline V and J ends were trimmed by 7 bases and 4 bases, with 15 bases remaining between them. The CDR3 length is 14 residues. Looked up from germline, CDR1 is WSHSY and CDR2 is SAAADI.

Notes on this clonotype: A clone one base away is much larger, so this may be a read error. V usage is TRBV20-1 and J usage is TRBJ2-7; the match to TRBD1 covers 7 bases. Germline CDR1 and CDR2: DFQATT and SNEGSKA (reference sequence). CDR3 length equals 16 residues. Here the CDR3 DNA reads TGCAGTGCTAGAGACTTAAAAGGACAGGCCTCCTACGGGCAGTACTTC. Protein sequence: CSARDLKGQASYGQYF.

A word on this clonotype: A read error may produce the germline difference seen at one junction end. The V gene is TRBV5-1, the J gene TRBJ1-1; TRBD1 might be the D (5 bases). CDR1 is SGHRS, CDR2 YFSETQ, per germline. This CDR3 spans 12 amino acids. CDR3 DNA sequence: TGCGCCAGCAGCCCCCCTGGGACTGAAACTTTCTTT. It yields the protein CASSPPGTETFF.

The genes are TRBV6-1 and TRBJ1-2; D is perhaps TRBD1 (5 bases). The CDR3 covers 16 residues. The V end was cut by 1 base, the J end by 3 bases, with 15 bases between. Germline V lookup: CDR1 MNHNS, CDR2 SASEGT. The CDR3 nucleotides read TGTGCCAGCAGTGAAGGTCGCGGGGGACCTTACTATGGCTACACCTTC. This sequence encodes CASSEGRGGPYYGYTF.

The genes are TRBV4-1 and TRBJ2-6; D assignment may be TRBD1 or TRBD2 (5 bases each). The CDR3 covers 17 residues. Germline CDR1 MGHRA, CDR2 YSYEKL. The V end lost 5 bases, the J end lost 2 bases, and 16 bases lay between the germline ends. CDR3 nucleotides: TGCGCCAGCAGCATACTGAAGAGAGGGGCTGGGGCCAACGTCCTGACTTTC. Translation gives CASSILKRGAGANVLTF.

The rearrangement links TRBV2 to TRBJ1-2; D remains unclear. Trimming cost V 1 base and J 1 base, with 13 bases left between them. The CDR3 covers 16 residues. Germline V gene data show CDR1 as SNHLY and CDR2 as FYNNEI. The CDR3 DNA reads TGTGCCAGCAGTGAAGGGTGGGCTGGCGGTAACTATGGCTACACCTTC. Protein product: CASSEGWAGGNYGYTF.